This is a list of T cell receptor beta chains from one sample in a study of human T cells and chemical hapten exposure. TCRdb independently ran MiXCR on the RACE reads; one entry per CDR3 protein. The sample carries 150,000 to 200,000 distinct CDR3 sequences, just under 30% recorded once. The material was whole blood, obtained in connection with sensitization to the hapten diphenylcyclopropenone (DPC). The source of these receptors is a young woman with alopecia areata. Some clones in this sample may be carry-over from other donors' samples. Each CDR3 is given with its conserved first and last residue. A D gene is named only where the DNA matches it firmly. Clone size, where shown, is once, few, many, or a class for clones that have expanded.

d_gene: NA; j_gene: TRBJ2-3; v_gene: TRBV20-1; abundance: NA; len: 15; CDR3nt: TGCAGTGCTAGAGATGGGGCGGAATCCACAGATACGCAGTATTTT; CDR3aa: CSARDGAESTDTQYF
d_gene: NA; j_gene: TRBJ2-7; v_gene: TRBV20-1; abundance: many; len: 11; CDR3nt: TGCAGTGCTAGTGAGGATTACGAGCAGTACTTC; CDR3aa: CSASEDYEQYF
d_gene: NA; j_gene: TRBJ2-4; v_gene: TRBV7-2; abundance: NA; len: 14; CDR3nt: TGTGCCAGCAGCTTGGCCCGAGCCAAAAACATTCAGTACTTC; CDR3aa: CASSLARAKNIQYF
d_gene: NA; j_gene: TRBJ2-5; v_gene: TRBV20-1; abundance: NA; len: 12; CDR3nt: TGCAGTGCTATTGGTGGGCGTGAGACCCAGTACTTC; CDR3aa: CSAIGGRETQYF
d_gene: TRBD2; j_gene: TRBJ2-1; v_gene: TRBV9; abundance: few; len: 13; CDR3nt: TGTGCCAGTAGCGGGGGGGCCCTCGATGAGCAGTTCTTC; CDR3aa: CASSGGALDEQFF
d_gene: NA; j_gene: TRBJ2-2; v_gene: TRBV20-1; abundance: NA; len: 16; CDR3nt: TGCAGTGCTAGTTCGTACAGGACAGACTTCACCGGGGAGCTGTTTTTT; CDR3aa: CSASSYRTDFTGELFF
d_gene: TRBD1; j_gene: TRBJ2-7; v_gene: TRBV6-2/TRBV6-3; abundance: few; len: 14; CDR3nt: TGTGCCAGCACCCGGACAGGGAGCTCCTACGAGCAGTACTTC; CDR3aa: CASTRTGSSYEQYF
d_gene: TRBD1; j_gene: TRBJ2-2; v_gene: TRBV4-3; abundance: NA; len: 15; CDR3nt: TGCGCCAGCAGCTCACAGGGGGCAGGCACCGGGGAGCTGTTTTTT; CDR3aa: CASSSQGAGTGELFF
d_gene: NA; j_gene: TRBJ1-6; v_gene: TRBV6-5; abundance: NA; len: 15; CDR3nt: TGTGCCAGCACACTTACTGGGACAATGAATTCACCCCTCCACTTT; CDR3aa: CASTLTGTMNSPLHF
d_gene: TRBD2; j_gene: TRBJ2-3; v_gene: TRBV4-2; abundance: NA; len: 19; CDR3nt: TGTGCCAGCAGCCAAGAAAGGACTAGCGGGGAGATCCGCACAGATACGCAGTATTTT; CDR3aa: CASSQERTSGEIRTDTQYF
d_gene: NA; j_gene: TRBJ1-6; v_gene: TRBV9; abundance: many; len: 16; CDR3nt: TGTGCCAGCAGCGTAGGAGGGCAGCTTTATAATTCACCCCTCCACTTT; CDR3aa: CASSVGGQLYNSPLHF
d_gene: TRBD2; j_gene: TRBJ2-1; v_gene: TRBV6-5; abundance: NA; len: 16; CDR3nt: TGTGCCAGCAGTTACTCGGGCGGGGGACTATACAATGAGCAGTTCTTC; CDR3aa: CASSYSGGGLYNEQFF
d_gene: NA; j_gene: TRBJ2-2; v_gene: TRBV2; abundance: NA; len: 14; CDR3nt: TGTGCCAGCAGTGAAGCGCGATCAACCGGGGAGCTGTTTTTT; CDR3aa: CASSEARSTGELFF
d_gene: TRBD1; j_gene: TRBJ2-7; v_gene: TRBV28; abundance: NA; len: 16; CDR3nt: TGTGCCAGCAGTCTCTCCTTTGCCGGGACAGGCTACGAGCAGTACTTC; CDR3aa: CASSLSFAGTGYEQYF
d_gene: TRBD1; j_gene: TRBJ1-2; v_gene: TRBV7-8; abundance: NA; len: 16; CDR3nt: TGTGCCAGCACCCCTACCGACAGGGAAGTTTCTGGTGGCTACACCTTC; CDR3aa: CASTPTDREVSGGYTF